Below, 22 T cell receptor beta chains from the same sample are listed, as sequenced in a study of T cell repertoires in cytomegalovirus infection. No antigen has been identified for these receptors. TCRdb re-analysed the reads in MiXCR, keeping a single row per CDR3 protein. Here the sample spans some 800,000 distinct CDR3 sequences, around a third being singletons. The material sequenced was cultured CD8+ T cells from PBMCs, taken from culture after CMV antigen stimulation. These receptors were taken from a human donor in good health (CMV status not recorded). Some clones in this sample may be carry-over from other donors' samples.

There are many counts of this clonotype. The chain links TRBV7-2 to TRBJ2-1, with D uncertain. Trimming cost V 5 bases and J 7 bases, with 9 bases left between them. This CDR3 contains 12 residues. Per the germline V gene, CDR1 is SGHTA and CDR2 is FQGNSA. The CDR3 DNA follows: TGTGCCAGCAGCCCCCTTCTGAATGAGCAGTTCTTC. Residues: CASSPLLNEQFF.

This sequence joins TRBV27 and TRBJ2-1, with TRBD2 as a possible D gene (6 bases). There are 15 residues in the CDR3. V lost 7 bases to trimming and J lost 4 bases, with 17 bases between them. Germline V gene lookup returns CDR1 MNHEY and CDR2 SMNVEV (reference sequence). CDR3 protein: CASIPLAGLYNEQFF. CDR3 bases: TGTGCCAGCATTCCCTTGGCGGGGCTATACAATGAGCAGTTCTTC.

The chain carries TRBV6-5 and TRBJ1-1; D uncertain. V lost 2 bases, J lost 4 bases, and 11 bases lay in between. The germline gives CDR1 MNHEY, CDR2 SVGAGI. This CDR3 spans 14 amino acids. The CDR3: CASSYDNWGTEAFF. The CDR3 coding sequence is TGTGCCAGCAGTTACGACAATTGGGGCACTGAAGCTTTCTTT.

This clonotype has more than one count but fewer than ten. The CDR3 nucleotides are TGTGCCAGCAGCGGGACACCAACCGGCGACACTGAAGCTTTCTTT. Translating it yields CASSGTPTGDTEAFF. This chain links TRBV6-2 or TRBV6-3 with TRBJ1-1, with D possibly being TRBD1 (6 bases). The CDR3 has 15 residues. V was cut by 6 bases and J by 3 bases, with 17 bases left in between. Germline-derived CDR1 and CDR2 are MNHEY and SVGEGT.

CDR3 region: CSAGGTGSNQPQHF. CDR3 nucleotides: TGCAGTGCTGGTGGGACAGGGAGCAATCAGCCCCAGCATTTT. This chain links TRBV20-1 with TRBJ1-5; TRBD1 aligns across 9 bases. Germline V gene data show CDR1 as DFQATT and CDR2 as SNEGSKA (reference sequence). V lost 5 bases and J lost 1; bases outside the gene matches: 3. This CDR3 has 14 residues.

The rearrangement joins TRBV11-2 to TRBJ2-1; D gene ambiguous. The CDR3 loop spans 12 amino acids. Trimming stripped 2 bases from V and 8 bases from J, with 7 bases between. Germline CDR1 SGHAT, CDR2 FQNNGV. DNA of the CDR3: TGTGCCAGCAGCTTACCACTCGATGAGCAGTTCTTC. The encoded protein is CASSLPLDEQFF.

The chain joins TRBV27 to TRBJ2-5; 7 bases are a match to TRBD1. The CDR3 length is 15 residues. Looked up from germline, CDR1 is MNHEY and CDR2 is SMNVEV (reference sequence). V lost 4 bases, J lost 5 bases, and 10 bases stayed unmatched. In DNA form, the CDR3 reads TGTGCCAGCAGTTCCGGGACAGAGAACTACGAGACCCAGTACTTC. Its protein product is CASSSGTENYETQYF.

The V gene is TRBV4-1, the J gene TRBJ1-2, with 7 bases identical to TRBD1. V shed 4 bases and J 4 bases; nucleotides not matched to a gene: 12. CDR3 size: 16 residues. Looked up from germline, CDR1 is MGHRA and CDR2 is YSYEKL. This chain's CDR3 is CASSLPSGTEVYGYTF. The CDR3 region has the DNA TGCGCCAGCAGCCTCCCTTCCGGGACAGAAGTCTATGGCTACACCTTC.

The sample holds a few counts of this clonotype. The chain couples TRBV3-1 to TRBJ2-3; 12 bases line up with TRBD2. CDR1 is LGHDT, CDR2 YNNKEL, per germline (reference sequence). The CDR3 totals 20 residues. The junction had 13 bases not matched to a gene; V was cut back by 1 base and J by 2 bases. The CDR3 DNA reads as TGTGCCAGCAGCCAAGGGATAGTGGGGCCTAGCGGGGGGGTCACAGATACGCAGTATTTT. Amino acid sequence: CASSQGIVGPSGGVTDTQYF.

This clonotype is medium-sized (0.01 to 0.1%) within its sample. This sequence joins TRBV4-1 and TRBJ1-2; possibly TRBD1 for D (6 bases). The CDR3 spans 15 residues. V was clipped by 3 bases and J by 4 bases, with 15 bases between them. The germline CDR1 and CDR2 sequences are MGHRA and YSYEKL. The DNA for the CDR3 is TGCGCCAGCAGCCACTTAGACAGGATCTCCTATGGCTACACCTTC. It translates to CASSHLDRISYGYTF.

This clonotype was seen a handful of times. The chain employs TRBV7-2 and TRBJ2-4; D is possibly TRBD2 (5 bases). Germline V lookup: CDR1 SGHTA, CDR2 FQGNSA. The CDR3 covers 15 residues. The V gene lost 2 bases and the J gene lost 4 bases, with 12 bases spanning the gap. DNA of the CDR3: TGTGCCAGCAGCTTAATACTTACGGGGAAAAACATTCAGTACTTC. This encodes CASSLILTGKNIQYF. Together with reference TRBV7-2 and TRBJ2-4, the CDR3 gives the full variable domain: GAGVSQSPSNKVTEKGKDVELRCDPISGHTALYWYRQSLGQGLEFLIYFQGNSAPDKSGLPSDRFSAERTGGSVSTLTIQRTQQEDSAVYLCASSLILTGKNIQYFGAGTRLSVL.

The chain links TRBV6-6 to TRBJ2-1; tentative D call: TRBD1 (5 bases). CDR3 size: 12 residues. Germline V gives CDR1 MNHNY, CDR2 SVGAGI (reference sequence). The ends were cut back, 6 bases at V and 10 bases at J, with 13 bases in the middle. The CDR3 DNA reads TGTGCCAGCAGCCCGACAGCCGGGGAGCAGTTCTTC. Encoded protein: CASSPTAGEQFF.

The genes are TRBV12-3 or TRBV12-4 and TRBJ2-7; 10 bases map to TRBD2. The CDR3 is made up of 16 amino acids. The junction had 4 bases not matched to a gene; V was cut back by 2 bases and J by 0 bases. The CDR3: CASSLTGLASSYEQYF. The CDR3 DNA reads as TGTGCCAGCAGTTTAACGGGACTAGCGAGCTCCTACGAGCAGTACTTC.

The V gene is TRBV5-6, the J gene TRBJ2-7, with D possibly called TRBD1 or TRBD2 (6 bases each). This CDR3 has 15 amino acids. Looked up from germline, CDR1 is SGHDT and CDR2 is YYEEEE. V lost 1 base to trimming and J lost 3 bases, with 14 bases between them. The CDR3 DNA reads as TGTGCCAGCAGCTTGTGGGGGGCGGTTATCTACGAGCAGTACGTC. Protein product: CASSLWGAVIYEQYV.

V and J are TRBV6-1 and TRBJ2-7, with D perhaps TRBD1 (5 bases). The CDR3 runs 14 residues. CDR1 and CDR2 from the germline V gene are MNHNS and SASEGT. Trimming left V 3 bases short and J 3 bases short, with 12 bases between. In DNA, the CDR3 is TGTGCCAGCAGTGATCGGACAACGGGCTACGAGCAGTACGTC. It specifies CASSDRTTGYEQYV.

The rearrangement uses TRBV5-4 and TRBJ2-3, with 11 bases that match TRBD1. CDR1 is SGHNT, CDR2 YYREEE, per germline (reference sequence). This CDR3 spans 16 amino acids. J gave up 3 bases and V 5 bases, and 8 bases lay outside the gene matches. Here the CDR3 reads CASRAGQGDGTDTQYF. The DNA of the CDR3 is TGTGCCAGCAGGGCGGGACAGGGGGACGGAACAGATACGCAGTATTTT. Supplemented by reference TRBV5-4 and TRBJ2-3, the full variable domain reads ETGVTQSPTHLIKTRGQQVTLRCSSQSGHNTVSWYQQALGQGPQFIFQYYREEENGRGNFPPRFSGLQFPNYSSELNVNALELDDSALYLCASRAGQGDGTDTQYFGPGTRLTVL.

At least ten counts were recorded for this clonotype. This rearrangement joins TRBV7-2 to TRBJ2-7; tentatively, D is TRBD1 or TRBD2 (5 bases each). The V gene lost 1 base and the J gene lost 4 bases, with 11 bases spanning the gap. From germline, CDR1 is SGHTA and CDR2 FQGNSA. The CDR3 covers 14 residues. The CDR3, as DNA: TGTGCCAGCAGCTTAGAATGGGACGCGTACGAGCAGTACGTC. It codes for CASSLEWDAYEQYV.

The rearrangement links TRBV29-1 to TRBJ1-1, with TRBD1 as a possible D gene (5 bases). The CDR3 is 14 amino acids. Germline lookup yields CDR1 SQVTM and CDR2 ANQGSEA. Trimming shortened V by 3 bases and J by 6 bases, and 17 bases separated the two germline ends. CDR3: CSVELGVGVPEAFF. DNA of the CDR3: TGCAGCGTTGAGTTGGGGGTGGGGGTCCCTGAAGCTTTCTTT.

The chain is built from TRBV6-1 and TRBJ1-2; 8 positions match TRBD1. V lost 10 bases and J lost 3; bases outside the gene matches: 7. CDR3 length: 13 amino acids. Germline V CDR1 and CDR2: MNHNS, SASEGT. The CDR3 protein is CATQGAEYYGYTF. The CDR3 nucleotides are TGTGCCACCCAGGGGGCTGAGTACTATGGCTACACCTTC.

A few counts support this clonotype. The chain links TRBV27 to TRBJ2-3; no definite D call. V was cut by 4 bases and J by 4 bases, with 6 bases left in between. Germline values: CDR1 MNHEY, CDR2 SMNVEV (reference sequence). The CDR3 length is 12 residues. The CDR3: CASSSQADTQYF. The CDR3 DNA reads as TGTGCCAGCAGTTCTCAGGCAGATACGCAGTATTTT.

Ten or more counts support this clonotype. The chain combines TRBV7-6 with TRBJ1-5; D is unresolved. V gave up 0 bases and J gave up 5 bases, with 8 bases separating them. The CDR3 extends over 14 amino acids. The V gene's germline CDR1 is SGHVS and CDR2 FNYEAQ. DNA of the CDR3: TGTGCCAGCAGCTTAGCGGCAGAGGATCAGCCCCAGCATTTT. Its translation is CASSLAAEDQPQHF.

CDR3 sequence reads: CASSPPRSGEAFF. In nucleotides, the CDR3 is TGTGCCAGCAGCCCCCCTCGATCCGGCGAAGCTTTCTTT. The V gene is TRBV27, the J gene TRBJ1-1; D gene unclear. Trimming left V 6 bases short and J 8 bases short, with 16 bases between. Germline CDR1 MNHEY, CDR2 SMNVEV (reference sequence). This CDR3 is built from 13 residues.